These T cell receptor beta chains were read from a single sample in a study of Ad26.COV2.S vaccination and SARS-CoV-2 variants. Sequenced by immunoSEQ multiplex PCR; TCRdb stores in-frame clones only, minus some. The table lists some 640,000 clones, about 90% of them singletons. Sequenced material: peripheral blood, taken in a trial of Ad26.COV2.S vaccine versus placebo. These receptors all come from a person between 18 and 60 years old who received the Ad26.COV2.S COVID-19 vaccine or a placebo. Both conserved end residues are part of each CDR3. The order of the fields is clone size, D gene, J gene, V gene, CDR3 protein, CDR3 DNA. The D gene is left open where the match is weak. Rows give clone size only sometimes, using once, few, many, or a class for an expanded clone.

clone size: few
D gene: .
J gene: TRBJ1-4
V gene: TRBV6-6
CDR3 protein: CASSRTLGEKLFF
CDR3 DNA: TGTGCCAGCAGCAGGACTCTGGGGGAAAAACTGTTTTTT

clone size: .
D gene: .
J gene: TRBJ1-2
V gene: TRBV28
CDR3 protein: CASSSLQGRNGYTF
CDR3 DNA: TGTGCCAGCAGTTCGCTACAGGGAAGAAATGGCTACACCTTC

clone size: .
D gene: TRBD2
J gene: TRBJ2-7
V gene: TRBV5-1
CDR3 protein: CASSSVGGSGYEQYF
CDR3 DNA: TGCGCCAGCAGCTCCGTAGGCGGGAGCGGCTACGAGCAGTACTTC

clone size: .
D gene: .
J gene: TRBJ1-4
V gene: TRBV12-5
CDR3 protein: CASAGFNEKLFF
CDR3 DNA: TGTGCTAGCGCAGGGTTTAATGAAAAACTGTTTTTT

clone size: .
D gene: .
J gene: TRBJ2-2
V gene: TRBV19
CDR3 protein: CASSRLDVGELFF
CDR3 DNA: TGTGCCAGTAGTAGGTTAGACGTCGGGGAGCTGTTTTTT

clone size: .
D gene: .
J gene: TRBJ2-1
V gene: TRBV27
CDR3 protein: CASSSLPGYNEQFF
CDR3 DNA: TGTGCCAGCAGTTCCCTCCCCGGGTACAATGAGCAGTTCTTC

clone size: .
D gene: TRBD1
J gene: TRBJ1-6
V gene: TRBV2
CDR3 protein: CASTSRGQRSPLHF
CDR3 DNA: TGTGCCAGCACTTCACGGGGACAGCGTTCACCCCTCCACTTT

clone size: once
D gene: TRBD1
J gene: TRBJ1-2
V gene: TRBV7-3
CDR3 protein: CASSLDRGGYGYTF
CDR3 DNA: TGTGCCAGCAGCTTGGACAGGGGAGGGTATGGCTACACCTTC

clone size: .
D gene: .
J gene: TRBJ1-6
V gene: TRBV13
CDR3 protein: CASSSTTGMPYNSPLHF
CDR3 DNA: TGTGCCAGCAGCTCCACAACAGGGATGCCCTATAATTCACCCCTCCACTTT

clone size: .
D gene: .
J gene: TRBJ1-6
V gene: TRBV7-2
CDR3 protein: CASSSPPGSWFPLHF
CDR3 DNA: TGTGCCAGCAGCTCACCACCGGGAAGCTGGTTTCCCCTCCACTTT

clone size: .
D gene: .
J gene: TRBJ1-2
V gene: TRBV30
CDR3 protein: CAWSVGGSYGYTF
CDR3 DNA: TGTGCCTGGAGTGTGGGGGGGAGCTATGGCTACACCTTC

clone size: .
D gene: .
J gene: TRBJ1-2
V gene: TRBV6-6
CDR3 protein: CASFHNNYGYTF
CDR3 DNA: TGTGCCAGCTTTCACAACAACTATGGCTACACCTTC

clone size: .
D gene: TRBD1
J gene: TRBJ2-2
V gene: TRBV30
CDR3 protein: CAWSARTGSNTGELFF
CDR3 DNA: TGTGCCTGGAGTGCGAGGACAGGGTCGAACACCGGGGAGCTGTTTTTT

clone size: .
D gene: .
J gene: TRBJ2-7
V gene: TRBV2
CDR3 protein: CASSEDAGSSYEQYF
CDR3 DNA: TGTGCCAGCAGTGAAGATGCGGGGTCCTCCTACGAGCAGTACTTC

clone size: .
D gene: .
J gene: TRBJ1-2
V gene: TRBV7-3
CDR3 protein: CASSRGPGNYGYTF
CDR3 DNA: TGTGCCAGCAGCCGAGGACCGGGTAACTATGGCTACACCTTC

clone size: .
D gene: TRBD1
J gene: TRBJ1-5
V gene: TRBV30
CDR3 protein: CAWSPGQGAQPQHF
CDR3 DNA: TGTGCCTGGAGTCCTGGACAGGGGGCTCAGCCCCAGCATTTT

clone size: .
D gene: TRBD1
J gene: TRBJ2-1
V gene: TRBV12-5
CDR3 protein: CASGSPGQGKDEQFF
CDR3 DNA: TGTGCTAGTGGTTCCCCGGGACAGGGTAAGGATGAGCAGTTCTTC

clone size: .
D gene: .
J gene: TRBJ1-1
V gene: TRBV6-6
CDR3 protein: CASSYPPGTEAFF
CDR3 DNA: TGTGCCAGCAGTTACCCGCCAGGCACTGAAGCTTTCTTT

clone size: .
D gene: TRBD1
J gene: TRBJ1-1
V gene: TRBV5-4
CDR3 protein: CASRRDRQAFF
CDR3 DNA: TGTGCCAGCAGGCGGGACAGACAAGCTTTCTTT

clone size: .
D gene: .
J gene: TRBJ1-5
V gene: TRBV19
CDR3 protein: CASTPDTYSNQPQHF
CDR3 DNA: TGTGCCAGTACTCCGGACACATATAGCAATCAGCCCCAGCATTTT

clone size: .
D gene: .
J gene: TRBJ2-6
V gene: TRBV7-2
CDR3 protein: CASSALLSSGANVLTF
CDR3 DNA: TGTGCCAGCAGCGCCTTACTGAGCTCTGGGGCCAACGTCCTGACTTTC